This TCR beta chain was recovered during a study of CD8+CD57+ T cells in acquired aplastic anemia. Whoever was chosen for sequencing had shown CD8+CD57+ cell expansion by flow cytometry. The junction had 4 bases not matched to a gene; V was cut back by 2 bases and J by 0 bases. This CDR3 comprises 16 residues. From germline, CDR1 is MNHEY and CDR2 SVGAGI. The template used for profiling TCR beta VDJ and CDR3 was genomic DNA. Via MiXCR, TCRdb re-called the reads, giving one row per CDR3 protein. The table has under 200,000 distinct CDR3 sequences, roughly 50% seen once; the top ten hold around 2%. The receptor was isolated from a human donor with aplastic anemia. The sample consisted of sorted CD4+, CD8+, or CD8+CD57+ T cells (not recorded which) from PBMCs. The rearrangement joins TRBV6-5 to TRBJ1-5, with 7 nucleotides matching TRBD1. This CDR3 is CASSYGGTDSNQPQHF. CDR3 sequence (DNA): TGTGCCAGCAGTTACGGGGGGACAGATAGCAATCAGCCCCAGCATTTT.